These 10 T cell receptor beta chains came from one sample sequenced in a study of regulatory dendritic cells for organ transplantation. Sorted T cells were CFSE-labeled and cultured around 5 days with allogeneic regulatory or mature dendritic cells at 1:10. TCRdb keeps only in-frame clones here, not all; method: immunoSEQ multiplex PCR. The repertoire holds about 10,000 clones, with less than 70% as singletons. Their target antigens are unknown. Material: naive CD4+ T cells from blood cultured with dendritic cells. The subset: CD45RA+ naive T cells. The receptors come from a human donor in good health.

The chain joins TRBV4-3 to TRBJ2-1; 8 bases fit TRBD2. Germline loops: CDR1 LGHNA, CDR2 YSLEER. The junction had 12 bases not matched to a gene; V was cut back by 0 bases and J by 8 bases. This CDR3 region has 17 residues. CDR3 amino acids: CASSQDPPGTSLDEQFF. The DNA of the CDR3 is TGCGCCAGCAGCCAAGATCCCCCGGGGACTAGTCTCGATGAGCAGTTCTTC.

The genes are TRBV7-2 and TRBJ1-4; TRBD1 is a possible D gene (5 bases). Germline CDR1 and CDR2: SGHTA and FQGNSA. Trimming took off 3 bases at V and 7 bases at J, with 18 bases between the two ends. The CDR3 contains 16 residues. CDR3: CASSFEPGRSGEKLFF. Here the CDR3 DNA reads TGTGCCAGCAGCTTCGAACCAGGGAGGTCGGGTGAAAAACTGTTTTTT. The entire variable domain, with the rest obtained from reference TRBV7-2 and TRBJ1-4, is as follows: GAGVSQSPSNKVTEKGKDVELRCDPISGHTALYWYRQSLGQGLEFLIYFQGNSAPDKSGLPSDRFSAERTGGSVSTLTIQRTQQEDSAVYLCASSFEPGRSGEKLFFGSGTQLSVL.

The J gene is TRBJ2-3, the V gene TRBV7-9; 13 bases line up with TRBD2. The CDR3 is 17 residues long. V shed 5 bases and J 2 bases; nucleotides not matched to a gene: 7. The germline V gene encodes CDR1 SEHNR and CDR2 FQNEAQ (reference sequence). The CDR3 bases are TGTGCCAGCAGCCCACCCGGACTAGCGGGGGTCACAGATACGCAGTATTTT. Its protein product is CASSPPGLAGVTDTQYF.

V and J are TRBV5-1 and TRBJ2-1, with TRBD1 identical over 8 bases. Germline assignment: CDR1 SGHRS and CDR2 YFSETQ. The CDR3 has 15 amino acids. Germline trimming cut 3 bases from V and 3 bases from J; bases unmatched to any gene: 5. For the CDR3, the DNA is TGCGCCAGCAGCTCCGGACAGGGAGGCTACAATGAGCAGTTCTTC. Amino acid sequence: CASSSGQGGYNEQFF. Full variable domain (outside the CDR3, taken from reference TRBV5-1 and TRBJ2-1): KAGVTQTPRYLIKTRGQQVTLSCSPISGHRSVSWYQQTPGQGLQFLFEYFSETQRNKGNFPGRFSGRQFSNSRSEMNVSTLELGDSALYLCASSSGQGGYNEQFFGPGTRLTVL.

This chain links TRBV29-1 with TRBJ2-3, with 12 bases identical to TRBD2. CDR3 size: 15 residues. V was clipped by 1 base and J by 3 bases; unmatched bases: 2. Germline V gives CDR1 SQVTM, CDR2 ANQGSEA. CDR3 in DNA: TGCAGCGTTGAAGTACTAGCGGGGGGAACAGATACGCAGTATTTT. It yields the protein CSVEVLAGGTDTQYF.

The chain recombines TRBV11-3 with TRBJ2-1; D not certain. With 5 bases removed from V and 4 bases from J, the gap between germline ends came to 3 bases. CDR1 SGHNT and CDR2 YENEEA come from the germline V gene. The CDR3 length is 11 residues. The CDR3 is CASSQYNEQFF. CDR3 sequence (DNA): TGTGCCAGCAGCCAGTACAATGAGCAGTTCTTC.

The chain joins TRBV13 to TRBJ2-1, with TRBD1 matching over 7 bases. Germline CDR1 is PRHDT and CDR2 is FYEKMQ (reference sequence). The CDR3 extends over 13 amino acids. With 5 bases clipped from V and 8 bases from J, the junction kept 6 bases outside the gene matches. CDR3 sequence (DNA): TGTGCCAGCAGCAGGGGGCTTAGGGATGAGCAGTTCTTC. Translating gives CASSRGLRDEQFF.

Here the CDR3 reads CASSPRTSGGPDTQYF. The CDR3 bases are TGTGCCAGCAGCCCTCGGACTAGCGGGGGGCCCGATACGCAGTATTTT. The chain employs TRBV7-9 and TRBJ2-3; the match to TRBD2 covers 14 bases. Germline V gene data show CDR1 as SEHNR and CDR2 as FQNEAQ (reference sequence). Trimming cost V 5 bases and J 6 bases; bases outside gene matches: 7. The CDR3 sequence is 16 residues long.

The sample holds a few counts of this clone. The chain recombines TRBV27 with TRBJ1-5; 7 bases match TRBD1. The CDR3 contains 16 residues. The J segment lost 2 bases and the V segment lost 2 bases, leaving 6 bases of the junction unmatched. Looked up from germline, CDR1 is MNHEY and CDR2 is SMNVEV (reference sequence). The CDR3 sequence is CASSLRAGQRNQPQHF. The CDR3 DNA follows: TGTGCCAGCAGTTTACGTGCGGGACAGCGCAATCAGCCCCAGCATTTT.

The V and J genes are TRBV6-1 and TRBJ2-3; TRBD2 aligns across 15 bases. The J segment lost 7 bases and the V segment lost 2 bases, leaving 7 bases of the junction unmatched. The germline CDR1 and CDR2 sequences are MNHNS and SASEGT. This CDR3 has 17 amino acids. The CDR3 is CASSEQGLAGGPNTQYF. The CDR3 nucleotides read TGTGCCAGCAGTGAACAAGGACTAGCGGGGGGGCCCAATACGCAGTATTTT.